Below, 23 T cell receptor beta chains from the same sample are listed, as sequenced in a study of breast tumors, draining lymph nodes, adjacent tissues. Axillary draining lymph nodes of breast cancer patients supplied the node samples. One entry per CDR3 protein results from TCRdb running MiXCR on the multiplex PCR reads. The sample lists a few hundred thousand distinct CDR3 sequences, under 40% occurring once. Sequencing used axillary lymph node tissue. These TCRs come from a female donor with breast cancer. Some clones in this sample may be carry-over from other donors' samples.

This clonotype has ten or more counts. CDR3 region: CASSDGLAGENSGELFF. The DNA for the CDR3 is TGTGCCAGCAGTGACGGACTAGCGGGAGAAAATAGCGGGGAGCTGTTTTTT. The V and J genes are TRBV25-1 and TRBJ2-2, with TRBD2 matching 13 bases. The J segment lost 7 bases and the V segment lost 3 bases, leaving 8 bases of the junction unmatched. Germline V gene data show CDR1 as MGHDK and CDR2 as SYGVNS. This CDR3 contains 17 residues.

In this sample, this clonotype turned up many times. The rearrangement joins TRBV11-2 to TRBJ2-7; a possible D gene is TRBD2 (6 bases). The CDR3 sequence is 11 residues long. Germline assignment: CDR1 SGHAT and CDR2 FQNNGV. V lost 5 bases to trimming and J lost 7 bases, with 9 bases between them. The CDR3: CASSPGTEQYF. The CDR3 bases are TGTGCCAGCAGCCCCGGGACTGAGCAGTACTTC.

Turning to this clonotype: A read error may be the cause here, since a much bigger clone is one base away. CDR3 in amino acids: CASSKRGGTGTQYF. CDR3 coding DNA: TGTGCCAGCAGTAAAAGGGGGGGAACAGGTACGCAGTATTTT. The chain joins TRBV2 to TRBJ2-3, with D possibly being TRBD2 (7 bases). There are 14 residues in the CDR3. Germline CDR1 reads SNHLY; CDR2 reads FYNNEI.

In this sample, this clonotype turned up a few times. The chain employs TRBV6-1 and TRBJ2-2; D perhaps matches TRBD1 (5 bases). CDR3 length: 15 residues. From germline, CDR1 is MNHNS and CDR2 SASEGT. The V gene lost 5 bases and the J gene lost 1 base, with 11 bases spanning the gap. CDR3 DNA sequence: TGTGCCAGCAGTTATTCAGGGCGGAACACCGGGGAGCTGTTTTTT. It is translated as CASSYSGRNTGELFF.

Ten or more counts support this clonotype. This sequence joins TRBV20-1 and TRBJ2-7; 8 bases fit TRBD1. The CDR3 totals 15 residues. The germline gives CDR1 DFQATT, CDR2 SNEGSKA (reference sequence). The V and J ends lost 0 bases and 3 bases, in that order; junction bases with no gene match: 7. In DNA form, the CDR3 reads TGCAGTGCTAGAGATCAGCAGGGACAGGACTACGAGCAGTACTTC. It translates to CSARDQQGQDYEQYF.

Turning to this clonotype: Just one base apart from a much larger clone, this may be a read error. The rearrangement links TRBV20-1 to TRBJ2-3; TRBD2 is a possible D gene (6 bases). The CDR3 sequence is 12 residues long. CDR1 and CDR2 from the germline V gene are DFQATT and SNEGSKA (reference sequence). The chain's CDR3 is CSANPSGDTPYF. The CDR3 nucleotides are TGCAGTGCTAACCCCTCGGGGGATACGCCGTATTTT.

In its sample, this clonotype was seen many times. The CDR3 nucleotides are TGTGCCAGCAGCTTGGGAATTATGACTTCTGGGGCCAACGTCCTGACTTTC. This translates into CASSLGIMTSGANVLTF. The chain carries TRBV5-6 and TRBJ2-6, with D hard to call. Per germline, CDR1 SGHDT and CDR2 YYEEEE. This CDR3 contains 17 residues. V was trimmed by 0 bases and J by 1 base, leaving 11 bases between them. Combining the CDR3 with reference TRBV5-6 and TRBJ2-6 gives the whole variable domain DAGVTQSPTHLIKTRGQQVTLRCSPKSGHDTVSWYQQALGQGPQFIFQYYEEEERQRGNFPDRFSGHQFPNYSSELNVNALLLGDSALYLCASSLGIMTSGANVLTFGAGSRLTVL.

The chain recombines TRBV5-5 with TRBJ1-4; possible D gene TRBD1, 5 bases. Trimming cost V 0 bases and J 5 bases, with 14 bases left between them. Looked up from germline, CDR1 is SGHKS and CDR2 is YYEKEE (reference sequence). This CDR3 has 16 residues. Here the CDR3 reads CASSLEAGVGNEKLFF. The CDR3 nucleotides read TGTGCCAGCAGCTTGGAAGCGGGGGTCGGAAATGAAAAACTGTTTTTT.

At least ten counts were recorded for this clonotype. This chain joins TRBV20-1 and TRBJ2-7, with 9 nucleotides matching TRBD1. CDR1 and CDR2 from the germline V gene are DFQATT and SNEGSKA (reference sequence). The CDR3 is made up of 12 amino acids. V was clipped by 6 bases and J by 7 bases; unmatched bases: 7. CDR3 amino acids: CSAEQGAREQYF. The CDR3 DNA follows: TGCAGTGCCGAACAGGGGGCGAGGGAGCAGTACTTC.

This clonotype was seen ten or more times. The chain has TRBV5-1 and TRBJ1-2, with D possibly matching TRBD1 (5 bases). V was shortened by 0 bases and J by 7 bases, with 10 bases between the two germline ends. Per germline, CDR1 SGHRS and CDR2 YFSETQ. CDR3 size: 13 residues. CDR3 sequence reads: CASSLDQGSGYTF. The DNA for the CDR3 is TGCGCCAGCAGCTTGGACCAGGGAAGTGGCTACACCTTC.

CDR3 loop: CSARDAPSGGPEQYF. CDR3 DNA: TGCAGTGCTAGAGATGCGCCTAGCGGGGGTCCTGAGCAGTACTTC. This rearrangement joins TRBV20-1 to TRBJ2-7; 10 bases are a match to TRBD2. CDR3 size: 15 residues. CDR1 is DFQATT, CDR2 SNEGSKA, per germline (reference sequence). After removal of 0 bases from V and 7 bases from J, the junction contained 9 bases not matched to a gene.

This clonotype showed up many times. As DNA, the CDR3 is TGCGCCAGCAGCCGCTCGACAGGTAATGGCTACACCTTC. It translates to CASSRSTGNGYTF. V and J are TRBV5-1 and TRBJ1-2; maybe TRBD1 (6 bases). Germline lookup yields CDR1 SGHRS and CDR2 YFSETQ. V was pared by 4 bases and J by 6 bases, with 13 bases between. This CDR3 has 13 residues.

As regards this clonotype: A read error is possible here, since a much larger clone lies one base away. The CDR3 is CASSNAGSGNTIYF. DNA for the CDR3: TGTGCCAGTAGTAATGCGGGCTCTGGAAACACCATATATTTT. The chain links TRBV19 to TRBJ1-3; D gene unclear. V was pared by 4 bases and J by 0 bases, with 7 bases between. CDR1 LNHDA and CDR2 SQIVND come from the germline V gene (reference sequence). The CDR3 covers 14 residues.

Comment on this clonotype: A single base separates this from a much larger clone, so it may be a read error. CDR3 DNA: TGTGCCAGCAGCTCTTACCCCTCTGGGGCCAACGTCCTGCCTTTC. Translating it yields CASSSYPSGANVLPF. The chain links TRBV7-2 to TRBJ2-6, with D tentatively TRBD1 (5 bases). The CDR3 is 15 amino acids. Germline V gene sequence: CDR1 SGHTA, CDR2 FQGNSA.

This clonotype has a count of ten or more. The chain links TRBV11-2 to TRBJ2-7; 8 nucleotides line up with TRBD1. V was pared by 5 bases and J by 2 bases, with 2 bases of the junction left unmatched. Germline V CDR1 and CDR2: SGHAT, FQNNGV. This CDR3 is 13 amino acids long. The CDR3 DNA follows: TGTGCCAGCAGCCGGACAGGGACCTACGAGCAGTACTTC. Protein sequence: CASSRTGTYEQYF.

Worth noting for this clonotype: At one boundary the junction diverges from the germline segment, which might be a read error. The chain couples TRBV7-9 to TRBJ1-3; TRBD1 might be the D (6 bases). Germline V lookup: CDR1 SEHNR, CDR2 FQNEAQ (reference sequence). The CDR3 contains 15 residues. CDR3 nucleotide sequence: TGTGCCAGCAGTCCTACAGGGAGCTCTGGAAACACCATACATTTT. It translates to CASSPTGSSGNTIHF.

This clonotype came up many times. The rearrangement links TRBV5-1 to TRBJ2-7, with 10 bases lining up with TRBD1. The CDR3 is made up of 15 amino acids. Germline CDR1 is SGHRS and CDR2 is YFSETQ. With 2 bases clipped from V and 5 bases from J, the junction kept 7 bases outside the gene matches. The CDR3, as DNA: TGCGCCAGCAGCTTATCCGGGGACAGGGGAAACGAGCAGTACTTC. Translating it yields CASSLSGDRGNEQYF.

Of note for this clonotype: At one end the junction does not follow the germline gene, possibly because of a read error. This chain's CDR3 is CASSHSGHLNEKLFF. The CDR3 DNA reads TGTGCCAGCAGTCACTCGGGACATCTTAATGAAAAACTGTTTTTT. V and J are TRBV6-4 and TRBJ1-4; possible D gene TRBD1, 6 bases. The CDR3 is 15 amino acids. Germline CDR1 MRHNA, CDR2 SNTAGT.

The chain is built from TRBV2 and TRBJ2-7; no clear D gene. CDR1 and CDR2 from the germline V gene are SNHLY and FYNNEI. V was clipped by 7 bases and J by 4 bases, with 11 bases between them. The CDR3 sequence is 12 residues long. The CDR3 reads CASKVSIYEQYF. CDR3 DNA: TGTGCCAGCAAAGTGTCCATTTACGAGCAGTACTTC.

This clonotype was picked up a small number of times. This clone may be a read error of a much larger clone one base away. V is TRBV5-1 and J is TRBJ2-7; D unclear. The V gene's germline CDR1 is SGHRS and CDR2 YFSETQ. There are 12 residues in the CDR3. As DNA, the CDR3 is TGCGCCAGCAGCTTGGAAGTGGGCGAGCACTACTTC. Its protein is CASSLEVGEHYF.

V gene TRBV20-1 combines with J gene TRBJ1-6, with no clear D. V dropped 5 bases and J dropped 12 bases, with 5 bases sitting between them. This CDR3 has 9 residues. Looked up from germline, CDR1 is DFQATT and CDR2 is SNEGSKA (reference sequence). DNA of the CDR3: TGCAGTGCTGCCCAACCCCTCCACTTT. Its translation is CSAAQPLHF.

This rearrangement joins TRBV9 to TRBJ2-1, with unresolved D. Trimming took off 0 bases at V and 11 bases at J, with 12 bases between the two ends. CDR1 SGDLS and CDR2 YYNGEE come from the germline V gene. This CDR3 spans 13 amino acids. The CDR3 sequence: CASSVEPLRQQFF. In DNA form, the CDR3 reads TGTGCCAGCAGCGTAGAGCCCCTCCGGCAGCAGTTCTTC.

This clonotype was detected ten times or more. The V gene is TRBV20-1, the J gene TRBJ1-4; unclear D gene. There are 16 residues in the CDR3. Trimming removed 4 bases at V and 7 bases at J, with 22 bases between. Per germline, CDR1 DFQATT and CDR2 SNEGSKA (reference sequence). CDR3 loop: CSATSLGSPFGEKLFF. Here the CDR3 DNA reads TGCAGTGCTACATCTTTGGGTTCTCCCTTCGGTGAAAAACTGTTTTTT.